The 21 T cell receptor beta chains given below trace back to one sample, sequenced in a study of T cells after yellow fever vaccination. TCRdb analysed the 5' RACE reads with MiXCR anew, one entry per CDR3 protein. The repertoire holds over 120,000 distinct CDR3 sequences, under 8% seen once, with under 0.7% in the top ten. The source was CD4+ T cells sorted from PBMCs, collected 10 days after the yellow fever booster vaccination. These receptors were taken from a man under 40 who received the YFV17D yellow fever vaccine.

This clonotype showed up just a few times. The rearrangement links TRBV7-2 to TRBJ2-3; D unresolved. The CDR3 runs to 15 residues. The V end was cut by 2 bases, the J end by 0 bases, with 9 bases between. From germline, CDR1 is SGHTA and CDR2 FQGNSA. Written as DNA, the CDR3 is TGTGCCAGCAGCTTAATAGGACCTAGCACAGATACGCAGTATTTT. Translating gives CASSLIGPSTDTQYF.

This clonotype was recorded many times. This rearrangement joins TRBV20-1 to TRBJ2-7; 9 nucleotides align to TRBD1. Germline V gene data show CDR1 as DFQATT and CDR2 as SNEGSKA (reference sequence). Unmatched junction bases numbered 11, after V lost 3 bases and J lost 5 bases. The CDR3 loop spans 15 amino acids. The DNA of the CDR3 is TGCAGTGCTAGGGACTCCGGGACAGGGCTTCACGAGCAGTACTTC. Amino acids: CSARDSGTGLHEQYF.

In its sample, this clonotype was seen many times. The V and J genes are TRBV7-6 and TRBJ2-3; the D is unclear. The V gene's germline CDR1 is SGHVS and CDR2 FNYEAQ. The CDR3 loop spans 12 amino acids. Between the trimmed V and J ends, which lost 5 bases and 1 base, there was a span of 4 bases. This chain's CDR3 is CASSARTDTQYF. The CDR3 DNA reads TGTGCCAGCAGCGCCCGCACAGATACGCAGTATTTT.

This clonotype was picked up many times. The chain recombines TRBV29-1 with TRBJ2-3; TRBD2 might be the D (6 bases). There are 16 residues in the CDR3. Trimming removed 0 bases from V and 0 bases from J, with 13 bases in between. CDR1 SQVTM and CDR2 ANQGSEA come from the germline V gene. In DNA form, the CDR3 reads TGCAGCGTTGAAGAGAAGGGGAGGAGGAGCACAGATACGCAGTATTTT. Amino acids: CSVEEKGRRSTDTQYF.

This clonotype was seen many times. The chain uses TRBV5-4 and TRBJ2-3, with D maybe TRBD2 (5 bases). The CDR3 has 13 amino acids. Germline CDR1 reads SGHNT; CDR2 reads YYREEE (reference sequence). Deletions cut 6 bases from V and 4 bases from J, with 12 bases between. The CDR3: CASTELRADTQYF. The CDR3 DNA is TGTGCCAGCACCGAGTTGAGGGCAGATACGCAGTATTTT.

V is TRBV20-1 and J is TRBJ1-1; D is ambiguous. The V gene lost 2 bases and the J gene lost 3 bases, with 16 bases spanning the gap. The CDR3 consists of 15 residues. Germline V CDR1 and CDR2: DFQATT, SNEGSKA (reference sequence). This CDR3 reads CSARSPPPADTEAFF. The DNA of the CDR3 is TGCAGTGCTAGAAGCCCCCCCCCAGCGGACACTGAAGCTTTCTTT.

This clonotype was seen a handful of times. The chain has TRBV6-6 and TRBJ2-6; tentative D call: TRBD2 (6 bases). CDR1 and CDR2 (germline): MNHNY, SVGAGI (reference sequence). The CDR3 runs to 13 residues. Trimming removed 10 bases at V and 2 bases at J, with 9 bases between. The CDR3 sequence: CAIGTAGANVLTF. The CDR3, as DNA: TGTGCCATCGGGACTGCTGGGGCCAACGTCCTGACTTTC.

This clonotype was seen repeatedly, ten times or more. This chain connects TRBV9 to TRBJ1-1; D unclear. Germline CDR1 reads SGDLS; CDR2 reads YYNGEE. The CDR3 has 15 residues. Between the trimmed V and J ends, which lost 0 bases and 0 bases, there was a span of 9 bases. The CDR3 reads CASSVEGGVNTEAFF. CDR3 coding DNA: TGTGCCAGCAGCGTAGAGGGCGGGGTGAACACTGAAGCTTTCTTT.

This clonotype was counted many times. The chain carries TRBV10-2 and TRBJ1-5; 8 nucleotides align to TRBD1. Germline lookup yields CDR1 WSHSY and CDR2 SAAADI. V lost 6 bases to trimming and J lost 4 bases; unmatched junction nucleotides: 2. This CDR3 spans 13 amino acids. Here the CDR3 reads CASRDRGNQPQHF. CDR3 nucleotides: TGCGCCAGCAGAGACAGGGGAAATCAGCCCCAGCATTTT.

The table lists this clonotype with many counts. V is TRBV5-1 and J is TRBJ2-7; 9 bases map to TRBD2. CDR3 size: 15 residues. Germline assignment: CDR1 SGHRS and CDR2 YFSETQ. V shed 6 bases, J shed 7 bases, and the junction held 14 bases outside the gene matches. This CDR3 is CASMRTSGPPGEQYF. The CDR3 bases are TGCGCCAGCATGCGAACTAGCGGGCCCCCTGGGGAGCAGTACTTC.

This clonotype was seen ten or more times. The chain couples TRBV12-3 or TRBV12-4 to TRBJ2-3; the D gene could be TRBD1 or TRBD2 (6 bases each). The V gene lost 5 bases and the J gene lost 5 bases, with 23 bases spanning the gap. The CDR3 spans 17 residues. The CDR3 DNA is TGTGCCAGCAGTACCAGGAGGGGGAGCGTTAGGGGAGATACGCAGTATTTT. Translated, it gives CASSTRRGSVRGDTQYF.

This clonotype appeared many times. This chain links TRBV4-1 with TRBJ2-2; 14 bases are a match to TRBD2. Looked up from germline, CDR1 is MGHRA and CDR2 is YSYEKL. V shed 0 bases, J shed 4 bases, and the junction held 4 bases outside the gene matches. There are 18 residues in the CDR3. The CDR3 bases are TGCGCCAGCAGCCAAGACGGGACTAGCGGGAGTTCCACCGGGGAGCTGTTTTTT. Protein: CASSQDGTSGSSTGELFF.

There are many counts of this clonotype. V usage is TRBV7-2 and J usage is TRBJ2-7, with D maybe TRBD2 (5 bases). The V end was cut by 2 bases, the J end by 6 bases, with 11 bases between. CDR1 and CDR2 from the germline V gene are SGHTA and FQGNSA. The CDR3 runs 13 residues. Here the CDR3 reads CASSLPSRSEQYF. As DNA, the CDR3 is TGTGCCAGCAGCTTACCTAGCAGGAGCGAGCAGTACTTC.

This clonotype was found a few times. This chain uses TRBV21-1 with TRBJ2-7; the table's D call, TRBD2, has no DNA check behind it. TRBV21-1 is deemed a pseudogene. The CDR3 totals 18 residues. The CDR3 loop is CASSNFKKRTEQGHEQYF. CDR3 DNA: TGTGCCAGCAGCAACTTTAAAAAAAGAACGGAGCAGGGCCACGAGCAGTACTTC.

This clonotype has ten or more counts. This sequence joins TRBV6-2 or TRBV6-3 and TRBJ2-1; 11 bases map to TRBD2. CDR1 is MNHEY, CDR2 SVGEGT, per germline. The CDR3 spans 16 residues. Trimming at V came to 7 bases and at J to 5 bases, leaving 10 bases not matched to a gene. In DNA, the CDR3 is TGTGCCAGCACTATCCCTCCGGGACTAGCGGACAATGAGCAGTTCTTC. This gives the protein CASTIPPGLADNEQFF.

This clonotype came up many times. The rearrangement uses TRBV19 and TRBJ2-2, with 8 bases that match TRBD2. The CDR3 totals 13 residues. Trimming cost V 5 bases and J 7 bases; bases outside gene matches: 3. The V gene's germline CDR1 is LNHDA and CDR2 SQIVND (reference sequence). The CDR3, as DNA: TGTGCCAGTAGTCCACGGGAGGGCGGGGAGCTGTTTTTT. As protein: CASSPREGGELFF.

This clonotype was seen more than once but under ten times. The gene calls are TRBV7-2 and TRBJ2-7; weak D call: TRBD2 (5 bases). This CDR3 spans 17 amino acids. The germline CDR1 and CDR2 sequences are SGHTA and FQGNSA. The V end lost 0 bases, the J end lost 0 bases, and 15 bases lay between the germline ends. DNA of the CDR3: TGTGCCAGCAGCTTAGCCCCTGCTAGCACTAGCTCCTACGAGCAGTACTTC. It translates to CASSLAPASTSSYEQYF.

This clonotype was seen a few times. Here the CDR3 reads CASRLSSGSVGEQYF. CDR3 nucleotides: TGTGCCAGCAGACTTTCTAGCGGGAGCGTGGGTGAGCAGTACTTC. V gene TRBV12-3 or TRBV12-4 combines with J gene TRBJ2-7, with TRBD2 matching over 10 bases. CDR3 length equals 15 residues. The ends lost 6 bases at V and 7 bases at J; junction bases unmatched: 12.

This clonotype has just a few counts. The CDR3 region is CASSRQGFEQYF. CDR3 DNA: TGTGCCAGCAGTCGACAGGGCTTCGAGCAGTACTTC. V gene TRBV6-6 combines with J gene TRBJ2-7; TRBD1 agrees at 7 bases. The CDR3 runs 12 residues. The J segment lost 6 bases and the V segment lost 5 bases, leaving 4 bases of the junction unmatched. Germline CDR1 is MNHNY and CDR2 is SVGAGI (reference sequence).

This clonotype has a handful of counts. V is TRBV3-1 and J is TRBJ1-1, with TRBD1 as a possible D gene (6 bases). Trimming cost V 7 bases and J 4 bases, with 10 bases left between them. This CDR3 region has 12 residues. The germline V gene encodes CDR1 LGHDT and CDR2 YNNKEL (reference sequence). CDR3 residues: CASMGGSTEAFF. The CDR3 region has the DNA TGTGCCAGCATGGGGGGCTCCACTGAAGCTTTCTTT.

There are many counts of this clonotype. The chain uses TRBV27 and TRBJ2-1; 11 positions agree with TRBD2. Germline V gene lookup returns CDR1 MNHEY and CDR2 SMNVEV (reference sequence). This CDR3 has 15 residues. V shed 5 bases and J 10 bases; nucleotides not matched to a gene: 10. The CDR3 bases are TGTGCCAGCAGTCGGGGACTAGCGGCCCAAAAGGAGCAGTTCTTC. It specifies CASSRGLAAQKEQFF.